These T cell receptor beta chains were read from a single sample in a study of T cells in Graves' hyperthyroidism and ophthalmopathy. TCRdb re-called the multiplex PCR reads through MiXCR, storing one row per CDR3 protein. The table shows fewer than 400,000 distinct CDR3 sequences, with more than 20% occurring only once. Sequenced: blood. The source of these receptors is a man in his forties or fifties with Graves' hyperthyroidism. Both conserved end residues are part of each CDR3.

v_call	cdr3_aa
TRBV6-2/TRBV6-3	CASRWGLEQFF
TRBV2	CASRTSGNSYEQYF
TRBV12-3/TRBV12-4	CASSMGRGLYQETQYF
TRBV12-3/TRBV12-4	CASTEGNYEQYF
TRBV7-9	CASSTSAGGPLYNEQFF
TRBV11-3	CASSFNGDPSTDTQYF
TRBV13	CASSLGRQGAYNEQFF
TRBV6-1	CASVARALGTGELFF
TRBV30	CAWSVGQGMSEAFF
TRBV29-1	CSALGLPSSYNEQFF
TRBV6-1	CASRQRLAGGGETQYF
TRBV2	CASKEEGDTQYF
TRBV12-3/TRBV12-4	CASSLELTDYGYTF
TRBV6-2/TRBV6-3	CASSNGGRSDEQFF
TRBV20-1	CSAYKENTDTQYF
TRBV18	CASSPPPGQGYEIYEQFF
TRBV3-1	CASSQREWETQYF
TRBV6-1	CASSPGHWGEKLFF
TRBV27	CASSPNGFPYEQYF
TRBV20-1	CSANPGTSGTQETQYF
TRBV6-4	CASSVLMNTEAFF
TRBV5-1	CASTLGGSSYEQYF
TRBV7-9	CASSLRSGGQGSEQYF
TRBV4-3	CASSQDRGEQFF
TRBV5-1	CASSLERSSTDTQYF
TRBV7-2	CASSVKGVGGHGYTF